The 8 T cell receptor beta chains below all came from one sample that was sequenced in a study of blood T cell repertoires in COVID-19. The table came from immunoSEQ multiplex PCR; TCRdb's copy has only in-frame clones and leaves some out. Here the sample spans under 300,000 clones, under 90% being singletons. Sample: PBMCs or T cells enriched from blood (not recorded which). These receptors were collected from an older woman who had recovered from COVID-19.

This chain joins TRBV30 and TRBJ2-3; TRBD2 is a possible D gene (6 bases). Trimming removed 3 bases from V and 1 base from J, with 11 bases in between. Looked up from germline, CDR1 is GTSNPN and CDR2 is SVGIG (reference sequence). The CDR3 contains 14 residues. CDR3 loop: CAWSLGGGTDTQYF. The CDR3, as DNA: TGTGCCTGGAGCCTTGGAGGGGGCACAGATACGCAGTATTTT.

The rearrangement uses TRBV13 and TRBJ2-5; D gene ambiguous. The CDR3 sequence is 14 residues long. The germline V gene encodes CDR1 PRHDT and CDR2 FYEKMQ (reference sequence). Trimming removed 7 bases at V and 5 bases at J, with 17 bases between. Here the CDR3 DNA reads TGTGCCAGCATCGAGCGTCATAGCCCCGAGACCCAGTACTTC. Protein: CASIERHSPETQYF.

The chain joins TRBV2 to TRBJ1-6, with 7 nucleotides matching TRBD1. Germline CDR1 is SNHLY and CDR2 is FYNNEI. This CDR3 comprises 14 residues. The V and J ends lost 6 bases and 7 bases, in that order; junction bases with no gene match: 6. The CDR3 spells CASSSQGRNSPLHF. The CDR3 DNA follows: TGTGCCAGCAGCTCACAGGGGAGGAATTCACCCCTCCACTTT.

This rearrangement joins TRBV27 to TRBJ1-1; TRBD1 is a possible D gene (5 bases). Trimming removed 2 bases at V and 3 bases at J, with 16 bases between. This CDR3 comprises 16 residues. Germline V gene data show CDR1 as MNHEY and CDR2 as SMNVEV (reference sequence). DNA of the CDR3: TGTGCCAGCAGTTTAGGATCCAGGGTTAGGGACACTGAAGCTTTCTTT. The encoded protein is CASSLGSRVRDTEAFF.

The chain combines TRBV5-3 with TRBJ1-3, with 8 bases identical to TRBD1. TRBV5-3 is an ORF; its function is uncertain. V lost 2 bases to trimming and J lost 3 bases; unmatched junction nucleotides: 7. CDR3 length equals 16 residues. The CDR3 is CARSFPRGLLGNTIYF. The CDR3, as DNA: TGTGCCAGAAGCTTTCCCAGGGGGCTACTTGGAAACACCATATATTTT.

The chain uses TRBV5-1 and TRBJ2-1; D possibly corresponds to TRBD2 (7 bases). V dropped 1 base and J dropped 5 bases, with 10 bases sitting between them. CDR3 size: 14 residues. Germline values: CDR1 SGHRS, CDR2 YFSETQ. This chain's CDR3 is CASSLRGANNEQFF. The CDR3 coding sequence is TGCGCCAGCAGCTTGCGGGGGGCCAACAATGAGCAGTTCTTC.

In its sample, this clone was seen once. The rearrangement uses TRBV5-1 and TRBJ2-5; perhaps TRBD2 as D (5 bases). The CDR3 extends over 14 amino acids. Germline V gene lookup returns CDR1 SGHRS and CDR2 YFSETQ. The V end was cut by 0 bases, the J end by 4 bases, with 10 bases between. The CDR3 coding sequence is TGCGCCAGCAGCTTGGGGGTGGCGGGAGAGACCCAGTACTTC. Its translation is CASSLGVAGETQYF.

This clone has only one observation. The chain combines TRBV27 with TRBJ1-5; D remains ambiguous. The CDR3 spans 11 residues. CDR1 and CDR2 from the germline V gene are MNHEY and SMNVEV (reference sequence). V was pared by 7 bases and J by 10 bases, with 11 bases between. Here the CDR3 DNA reads TGTGCCAGCACCTCAGGTGGTCCCCAGCATTTT. Translation gives CASTSGGPQHF.